This TCR beta chain was identified during a study of blood T cell repertoires in COVID-19. This clone was counted between two and nine times. Enrolled through a virtual design, the participants were between 18 and 89 years of age and came from about two dozen US areas. Donors were grouped by their self-reported clinical history. Original analysis: It was from reference gene primer amplification that nucleated cell counts were estimated. Profiling relied on immunoSEQ multiplex PCR, and the TCRdb table lists in-frame clones only, not all of them. V and J calls and clone size are those listed in that table; D and trimming were worked out from the DNA. The sample holds a few hundred thousand clones, roughly 84% seen once. The V end lost 5 bases, the J end lost 0 bases, and 18 bases lay between the germline ends. From germline, CDR1 is SGHRS and CDR2 YFSETQ. This CDR3 has 16 residues.

This clonotype originated in a woman in her thirties or forties who had recovered from COVID-19. The sequenced sample consisted of PBMCs or T cells enriched from blood (not recorded which). The chain links TRBV5-1 to TRBJ2-7, with a tentative D call TRBD2 (5 bases). The CDR3 loop is CASRLRPSGSSYEQYF. The CDR3 nucleotides read TGCGCCAGCAGGCTCAGACCCAGCGGAAGCTCCTACGAGCAGTACTTC.